This passage covers 21 T cell receptor beta chains from one sample sequenced in a study of molecular identifiers for immune sequencing clone quantification. TCRdb re-derived calls from the PCR reads in MiXCR, one entry per CDR3 protein. The sample holds around 65,000 distinct CDR3 sequences, roughly 17% seen once. Sample: naive CD8+ T cells from blood, with Jurkat cell RNA spiked in. Described subset: FACS-sorted CD8+CD4-CCR7+CD45RA+ naive T cells. The receptors were sampled from a human donor in good health. Some libraries in this study had Jurkat cell RNA spiked in.

This clonotype was counted many times. The V gene is TRBV14, the J gene TRBJ2-2; 7 bases agree with TRBD2. Germline trimming cut 4 bases from V and 5 bases from J; bases unmatched to any gene: 7. Germline CDR1 and CDR2: SGHDN and FVKESK. CDR3 length: 15 residues. CDR3 region: CASSPQPSGTGELFF. CDR3 coding DNA: TGTGCCAGCAGCCCCCAGCCTAGCGGAACCGGGGAGCTGTTTTTT. The full variable domain, with the rest looked up from reference TRBV14 and TRBJ2-2, is EAGVTQFPSHSVIEKGQTVTLRCDPISGHDNLYWYRRVMGKEIKFLLHFVKESKQDESGMPNNRFLAERTGGTYSTLKVQPAELEDSGVYFCASSPQPSGTGELFFGEGSRLTVL.

V is TRBV2 and J is TRBJ1-1; D is undetermined. V lost 0 bases and J 2 bases, leaving 10 bases between the germline ends. CDR1 is SNHLY, CDR2 FYNNEI, per germline. The CDR3 is 15 amino acids. The DNA for the CDR3 is TGTGCCAGCAGTGAAGCGGGCAGGATTAACACTGAAGCTTTCTTT. It codes for CASSEAGRINTEAFF.

This clonotype came up many times. The CDR3 DNA reads TGCAGCGTCCGGACAGGGGCTACTTACGAGCAGTACTTC. Protein: CSVRTGATYEQYF. This sequence joins TRBV29-1 and TRBJ2-7, with 9 bases lining up with TRBD1. The ends lost 6 bases at V and 4 bases at J; junction bases unmatched: 7. This CDR3 comprises 13 residues. Germline CDR1 SQVTM, CDR2 ANQGSEA.

This clonotype showed up many times. This chain joins TRBV4-3 and TRBJ2-3; either TRBD1 or TRBD2 may fit D (5 bases each). The CDR3 extends over 15 amino acids. Between the trimmed V and J ends, which lost 3 bases and 5 bases, there was a span of 15 bases. Looked up from germline, CDR1 is LGHNA and CDR2 is YSLEER. The CDR3 sequence is CASSQIPRDEDTQYF. The CDR3 region has the DNA TGCGCCAGCAGCCAGATCCCACGGGACGAAGATACGCAGTATTTT.

The chain employs TRBV29-1 and TRBJ2-1; 7 nucleotides agree with TRBD1. The CDR3 loop spans 13 amino acids. Germline lookup yields CDR1 SQVTM and CDR2 ANQGSEA. Trimming cost V 4 bases and J 6 bases; bases outside gene matches: 6. CDR3 nucleotide sequence: TGCAGCGTTGTAGGGGGCTTATTCAATGAGCAGTTCTTC. Amino acids: CSVVGGLFNEQFF.

The chain recombines TRBV7-9 with TRBJ1-1; D is unresolved. Germline V CDR1 and CDR2: SEHNR, FQNEAQ (reference sequence). V lost 6 bases to trimming and J lost 1 base, with 18 bases between them. The CDR3 sequence is 16 residues long. This chain's CDR3 is CASRSTGRGSNTEAFF. The CDR3 DNA reads as TGTGCCAGCAGGTCCACGGGGAGAGGATCGAACACTGAAGCTTTCTTT.

V usage is TRBV11-2 and J usage is TRBJ1-2, with unresolved D. Germline values: CDR1 SGHAT, CDR2 FQNNGV. V was shortened by 1 base and J by 2 bases, with 8 bases between the two germline ends. CDR3 size: 14 residues. Here the CDR3 reads CASSLGPGNYGYTF. DNA of the CDR3: TGTGCCAGCAGCTTAGGCCCGGGAAACTATGGCTACACCTTC.

This clonotype was seen many times. The chain uses TRBV20-1 and TRBJ2-3; 9 bases align to TRBD2. The junction had 13 bases not matched to a gene; V was cut back by 3 bases and J by 6 bases. The CDR3 is made up of 16 amino acids. Germline V gene lookup returns CDR1 DFQATT and CDR2 SNEGSKA (reference sequence). CDR3 in DNA: TGCAGTGCTAGCTTAGGGGTAGCGGGGGAGAGGGATACGCAGTATTTT. Translated: CSASLGVAGERDTQYF.

Many counts were recorded for this clonotype. The gene calls are TRBV20-1 and TRBJ2-3; D gene ambiguous. Deletions cut 0 bases from V and 0 bases from J, with 13 bases between. The CDR3 has 16 residues. Germline V CDR1 and CDR2: DFQATT, SNEGSKA (reference sequence). The CDR3 protein is CSARDLFIPSTDTQYF. CDR3 bases: TGCAGTGCTAGAGATCTGTTCATCCCTAGCACAGATACGCAGTATTTT.

This clonotype was counted many times. The chain uses TRBV15 and TRBJ2-7; tentatively, D is TRBD1 or TRBD2 (5 bases each). CDR3 length equals 17 residues. Germline CDR1 is LNHNV and CDR2 is YYDKDF (reference sequence). Trimming cost V 4 bases and J 3 bases, with 22 bases left between them. CDR3: CATSTRPGTVLHYEQYF. Written as DNA, the CDR3 is TGTGCCACCAGCACCCGTCCAGGGACGGTCCTCCACTACGAGCAGTACTTC. Full variable domain (rest looked up from reference TRBV15 and TRBJ2-7): DAMVIQNPRYQVTQFGKPVTLSCSQTLNHNVMYWYQQKSSQAPKLLFHYYDKDFNNEADTPDNFQSRRPNTSFCFLDIRSPGLGDTAMYLCATSTRPGTVLHYEQYFGPGTRLTVT.

This clonotype has ten or more counts. V usage is TRBV11-2 and J usage is TRBJ1-5; D uncertain. This CDR3 comprises 18 residues. The V gene lost 0 bases and the J gene lost 1 base, with 16 bases spanning the gap. Germline loops: CDR1 SGHAT, CDR2 FQNNGV. The CDR3 reads CASSLDRYGPGSNQPQHF. The CDR3 DNA follows: TGTGCCAGCAGCTTAGACCGGTACGGCCCCGGGAGCAATCAGCCCCAGCATTTT.

The chain couples TRBV6-2 or TRBV6-3 to TRBJ2-1; D unclear. This CDR3 comprises 14 residues. The germline CDR1 and CDR2 sequences are MNHEY and SVGEGT. V lost 0 bases, J lost 4 bases, and 7 bases lay in between. The CDR3 bases are TGTGCCAGCAGTTACTCGAGTTTGTACAATGAGCAGTTCTTC. It specifies CASSYSSLYNEQFF.

The CDR3 loop reads CASSLVPNQLAAEQFF. CDR3 sequence (DNA): TGTGCCAGCAGCTTAGTCCCTAACCAACTAGCCGCTGAGCAGTTCTTC. The rearrangement links TRBV7-6 to TRBJ2-1; perhaps TRBD2 as D (6 bases). Looked up from germline, CDR1 is SGHVS and CDR2 is FNYEAQ. The V and J ends lost 1 base and 9 bases respectively, with 19 bases between them. The length of the CDR3 is 16 residues.

This clonotype was found many times. The chain links TRBV7-2 to TRBJ2-1; D remains unclear. Germline loops: CDR1 SGHTA, CDR2 FQGNSA. V lost 1 base and J 4 bases, leaving 2 bases between the germline ends. This CDR3 has 12 residues. The CDR3 is CASSLGYNEQFF. As DNA, the CDR3 is TGTGCCAGCAGCTTAGGGTACAATGAGCAGTTCTTC.

This chain connects TRBV12-3 or TRBV12-4 to TRBJ2-5, with D possibly TRBD2 on 7 matching bases. The CDR3 is made up of 14 amino acids. V lost 7 bases and J 4 bases, leaving 16 bases between the germline ends. This CDR3 is CASTSAGAGETQYF. In DNA form, the CDR3 reads TGTGCCAGCACCTCCGCGGGGGCGGGAGAGACCCAGTACTTC.

Comments on this clonotype: A read error may be the cause here, since a much bigger clone is one base away. This chain uses TRBV4-1 with TRBJ1-6, with 8 nucleotides matching TRBD1. From germline, CDR1 is MGHRA and CDR2 YSYEKL. The CDR3 length is 16 residues. CDR3 sequence reads: CASSQLIGTGGIPLRF. For the CDR3, the DNA is TGCGCCAGCAGCCAACTAATTGGGACAGGCGGCATACCCCTCCGCTTT.

This clonotype came up many times. The chain uses TRBV4-1 and TRBJ1-2; D not resolved. This CDR3 comprises 13 residues. Germline V gives CDR1 MGHRA, CDR2 YSYEKL. The ends were cut back, 6 bases at V and 3 bases at J, with 11 bases in the middle. In DNA, the CDR3 is TGCGCCAGCAGTAACACATACGACTATGGCTACACCTTC. Protein product: CASSNTYDYGYTF.

This clonotype is a singleton in its sample. A much larger clone sits a single nucleotide away, making a read error possible. The chain uses TRBV12-3 or TRBV12-4 and TRBJ1-1, with D perhaps TRBD1 (5 bases). The CDR3 runs to 17 residues. This CDR3 is CASSPVAGRSENTKAFF. The CDR3 nucleotides read TGTGCCAGCAGTCCCGTGGCAGGGCGATCCGAGAACACTAAAGCTTTCTTT.

To note about this clonotype: A much larger clone is a single base away; this may be a read error. The rearrangement links TRBV27 to TRBJ2-5; 9 bases align to TRBD2. The CDR3 is 14 residues long. The germline CDR1 and CDR2 sequences are MNHEY and SMNVEV (reference sequence). V shed 9 bases, J shed 5 bases, and the junction held 10 bases outside the gene matches. The CDR3 DNA reads TGTGCCAGACCTAGCGGGACGACTGGGGAGACCCAGTACTTC. This codes for CARPSGTTGETQYF.

This clonotype was seen many times. The chain is built from TRBV11-2 and TRBJ1-2; 8 bases fit TRBD1. Trimming removed 4 bases from V and 1 base from J; junction bases left unmatched: 5. CDR1 SGHAT and CDR2 FQNNGV come from the germline V gene. CDR3 length: 15 residues. CDR3 nucleotides: TGTGCCAGCAGCTCAGGACAGGGTGTTAACTATGGCTACACCTTC. Amino acids: CASSSGQGVNYGYTF.

This clonotype was recorded at least ten times. The chain is built from TRBV19 and TRBJ2-7; TRBD2 might be the D (6 bases). Trimming took off 2 bases at V and 2 bases at J, with 16 bases between the two ends. The germline V gene encodes CDR1 LNHDA and CDR2 SQIVND (reference sequence). CDR3 size: 16 residues. The DNA of the CDR3 is TGTGCCAGTAGTATAAGAGGAGGGGCAGGTCCCTACGAGCAGTACTTC. Encoded protein: CASSIRGGAGPYEQYF.